The 12 T cell receptor beta chains given below trace back to one sample, sequenced in a study of sequential checkpoint blockade in melanoma. Method: immunoSEQ multiplex PCR; TCRdb's copy keeps in-frame clones and lacks some. Here the sample spans over 6,000 clones, 75% to 85% being singletons. This sample's treatment: randomized to nivolumab then ipilimumab (arm A) or the reverse (arm B). Here the sequenced sample was CD8+ T cells sorted from blood (inferred from file names), taken from a patient given nivolumab and ipilimumab in sequence. The source of these receptors is a human donor with melanoma.

This rearrangement joins TRBV27 to TRBJ2-6, with D possibly matching TRBD1 (6 bases). V was shortened by 8 bases and J by 0 bases, with 11 bases between the two germline ends. The CDR3 length is 15 residues. CDR1 and CDR2 (germline): MNHEY, SMNVEV (reference sequence). CDR3 in amino acids: CASGKQGSGANVLTF. CDR3 in DNA: TGTGCCAGCGGGAAACAGGGCTCTGGGGCCAACGTCCTGACTTTC.

J is TRBJ1-5 and V is TRBV6-5; 8 bases align to TRBD1. The CDR3 covers 13 residues. Per germline, CDR1 MNHEY and CDR2 SVGAGI. V was pared by 2 bases and J by 10 bases, with 4 bases of the junction left unmatched. This CDR3 is CASSYDQGAPQHF. CDR3 bases: TGTGCCAGCAGTTACGACCAGGGGGCACCCCAGCATTTT.

The J gene is TRBJ1-1, the V gene TRBV11-3, with D possibly being TRBD1 (5 bases). Germline V gene data show CDR1 as SGHNT and CDR2 as YENEEA. Trimming cost V 3 bases and J 8 bases, with 7 bases left between them. The CDR3 consists of 11 residues. CDR3: CASSFGQEAFF. The DNA for the CDR3 is TGTGCCAGCAGCTTTGGACAAGAAGCTTTCTTT. The full variable domain, in which reference TRBV11-3 and TRBJ1-1 provide the parts outside the CDR3, is EAGVVQSPRYKIIEKKQPVAFWCNPISGHNTLYWYLQNLGQGPELLIRYENEEAVDDSQLPKDRFSAERLKGVDSTLKIQPAELGDSAVYLCASSFGQEAFFGQGTRLTVV.

This clone turned up a few times. The chain carries TRBV19 and TRBJ2-5; TRBD2 aligns across 11 bases. Germline CDR1 and CDR2: LNHDA and SQIVND (reference sequence). The CDR3 has 15 residues. Trimming took 3 bases from V and 5 from J; bases not matched to a gene: 5. CDR3 loop: CASSITSGSLETQYF. The DNA of the CDR3 is TGTGCCAGTAGTATCACTAGCGGGAGCCTTGAGACCCAGTACTTC.

The chain has TRBV19 and TRBJ1-5; no clear D gene. The V end was cut by 5 bases, the J end by 7 bases, with 12 bases between. The germline V gene has CDR1 LNHDA and CDR2 SQIVND (reference sequence). This CDR3 contains 13 residues. CDR3 coding DNA: TGTGCCAGTAGTCTGAGGGTTTGGCAGCCCCAGCATTTT. Translated, it gives CASSLRVWQPQHF.

The V gene is TRBV27, the J gene TRBJ2-7; 13 positions agree with TRBD2. CDR3 length: 16 amino acids. Germline CDR1 is MNHEY and CDR2 is SMNVEV (reference sequence). The trim removed 4 bases at V and 4 bases at J, leaving 7 bases unmatched. The CDR3 is CASSSGLAGVGYEQYF. The CDR3 region has the DNA TGTGCCAGCAGTTCCGGACTAGCGGGAGTCGGTTACGAGCAGTACTTC.

The chain couples TRBV19 to TRBJ2-7; 7 bases are shared with TRBD2. The V gene end was trimmed by 3 bases and the J gene end by 2 bases; junction bases not matched to a gene: 7. Germline CDR1 and CDR2: LNHDA and SQIVND (reference sequence). CDR3 length equals 15 residues. The CDR3 region has the DNA TGTGCCAGTAGTATGAGTCCTAGCGGACCCTACGAGCAGTACTTC. This codes for CASSMSPSGPYEQYF.

The rearrangement uses TRBV7-2 and TRBJ2-2; no clear D gene. Looked up from germline, CDR1 is SGHTA and CDR2 is FQGNSA. CDR3 length equals 13 residues. The ends were cut back, 5 bases at V and 9 bases at J, with 13 bases in the middle. CDR3 sequence: CASSAPLVRELFF. The CDR3 bases are TGTGCCAGCAGCGCCCCGCTAGTCAGGGAGCTGTTTTTT.

The V call is TRBV11-2, the J call TRBJ2-7; 8 bases align to TRBD2. This CDR3 is 15 amino acids long. The trim removed 5 bases at V and 2 bases at J, leaving 8 bases unmatched. Germline V gives CDR1 SGHAT, CDR2 FQNNGV. CDR3 amino acids: CASSPSSGLTYEQYF. The CDR3 DNA is TGTGCCAGCAGCCCTTCTAGCGGGTTAACCTACGAGCAGTACTTC.

J is TRBJ1-5 and V is TRBV4-3; D not certain. The CDR3 loop spans 14 amino acids. The germline V gene has CDR1 LGHNA and CDR2 YSLEER. Trimming took 0 bases from V and 1 from J, leaving 4 bases between them. The CDR3 DNA is TGCGCCAGCAGCCAAGATTCGAGCAATCAGCCCCAGCATTTT. Encoded protein: CASSQDSSNQPQHF.

This sequence joins TRBV27 and TRBJ2-7, with D perhaps matching TRBD1 (6 bases). V gave up 3 bases and J gave up 0 bases, with 18 bases separating them. This CDR3 region has 17 residues. Germline V gene sequence: CDR1 MNHEY, CDR2 SMNVEV (reference sequence). The CDR3 nucleotides are TGTGCCAGCAGTTTGAGTGGGAACAGGGCCGACTCCTACGAGCAGTACTTC. Its translation: CASSLSGNRADSYEQYF.

Only a few counts were recorded for this clone. V usage is TRBV19 and J usage is TRBJ2-7, with D unclear. This CDR3 has 14 residues. Between the trimmed V and J ends, which lost 5 bases and 5 bases, there was a span of 16 bases. CDR1 and CDR2 (germline): LNHDA, SQIVND (reference sequence). The CDR3 nucleotides are TGTGCCAGTAGTTTAGTCTATTCATTGAACGAGCAGTACTTC. As protein: CASSLVYSLNEQYF.